This TCR beta chain was sequenced during a study of spatial heterogeneity in lung cancer (dated 2019 in TCRdb). Study-wide context: Beta-chain transcripts were consistently detected in greater numbers than alpha-chain transcripts, which likely reflects a higher abundance of beta-chain transcripts. A strong correlation was found between TCR transcript counts in tumor regions and a T cell transcriptional module score from matched bulk RNA-seq. In the raw uncorrected reads, each unique combination of TCR and UMI appeared more than ten times on average. In non-small cell lung cancer, the study made a quantitative comparison of TCR alpha and beta repertoires among multiple tumor regions, matched nontumor lung and blood. The study linked features of the TCR repertoire to counts of nonsynonymous mutations, which were determined by whole-exome sequencing of tumor tissue. At surgery, both alpha and beta chains were TCR-sequenced in roughly 200 tumor regions, fewer than 85 matched nontumor lung samples and a few dozen PBMC samples.

Interpreted using the paper, the time point label stands for: sample taken at primary tumor resection. Donors were 70 or so patients with early-stage, untreated non-small cell lung cancer from the lung TRACERx cohort. Whole RNA extracted from tumor and nontumor lung tissue, or from cryopreserved PBMC samples, was used for TCR sequencing without cell sorting. Only patients for whom sufficient RNA was available from at least two tumor regions were selected for TCR sequencing. Before selection, tumor and adjacent nontumor lung specimens were reviewed by a lung pathologist. Worth noting for this clonotype: Its antigen is still unknown. A read error may account for a junction end that differs from germline.

The CDR1 and CDR2 encoded by the germline V gene are SNHLY and FYNNEI. Including cysteine and phenylalanine, the CDR3 has 14 amino acids. The retained sequence is limited to the CDR3, 42 bases, with the frame set at the first base. The paper's findings and limits, for the study overall: Counts of ubiquitous and regional expanded TCRs correlated with counts of ubiquitous and regional nonsynonymous mutations, respectively. The tumor nonsynonymous mutation count correlated with the number of expanded alpha and beta TCRs within the tumor. TCR-seq coverage of tumor T cells was estimated to be only roughly 7.3% for alpha chains and about 13% for beta chains. Additional single-cell paired TCR alpha and beta sequencing was considered necessary to confirm, at a functional level, the hypothesis that regional TCRs recognize regional mutations.

The method was 5' RACE. Sequenced using a NextSeq 500. The TCR library protocol attached a unique molecular identifier to each TCR cDNA molecule to allow correction of PCR and sequencing errors. The original pipeline was this. Decombinator tools were used for TCR identification, UMI-based error correction and CDR3 extraction. TCRs above a frequency of 2 per 1,000, corresponding to the top 1% of the tumor frequency distribution, were defined as expanded. Expanded tumor TCRs statistically deemed absent (corrected P<0.05) from at least one tumor region were classed as regional, and all other expanded tumor TCRs were classed as ubiquitous. Renyi diversity was calculated using the R vegan package after each repertoire was subsampled 100 times to 5,000 TCRs. CDR3 similarity networks were built from amino acid triplet string-kernel similarity, connecting CDR3s with pairwise similarity above 0.82. TCRdb itself trimmed the public reads at Q25 with fastp, ran MiXCR and retained productive beta chains. Every distinct CDR3 protein forms one entry, paired with its most common genes and DNA. TCRdb, rather than the study authors, made the V and J calls. This sample comprises under 4,500 distinct CDR3 sequences, approximately 5.5% of them detected only once. About a sixth of the sample is in the top ten clones.

The clonotype comes from a female donor with early-stage non-small cell lung cancer. The chain joins TRBV2 to TRBJ2-7, with no confident D gene call. Source: lung tumor tissue, taken at surgery. The nucleotide sequence is given as TGTACCAGCAGTGAAGGGTCCCGAGGCTACGAGCAGTACTTC. This gives the protein CTSSEGSRGYEQYF.